Following are 12 T cell receptor beta chains from one sample sequenced in a study of T cell changes during pregnancy in multiple sclerosis. Sequencing used immunoSEQ multiplex PCR; TCRdb keeps in-frame clones, though not all of them. The sample lists around 44,000 clones, about nine tenths seen once, with 9% to 10% in the top ten. The material sequenced was CD8+ T cells from peripheral blood mononuclear cells, taken in the first trimester of pregnancy. Receptors were obtained from a female donor with multiple sclerosis, enrolled in a pregnancy study.

The chain recombines TRBV4-3 with TRBJ2-4, with TRBD1 matching over 9 bases. The J segment lost 5 bases and the V segment lost 5 bases, leaving 4 bases of the junction unmatched. This CDR3 is built from 14 residues. CDR1 is LGHNA, CDR2 YSLEER, per germline. The CDR3 sequence is CASSTGTGQNIQYF. The CDR3 DNA reads TGCGCCAGCAGCACCGGGACAGGGCAAAACATTCAGTACTTC.

The rearrangement uses TRBV4-2 and TRBJ2-5; possible D gene TRBD1, 6 bases. Trimming took 0 bases from V and 2 from J, leaving 10 bases between them. This CDR3 has 15 residues. CDR1 and CDR2 from the germline V gene are LGHNA and YNFKEQ. In nucleotides, the CDR3 is TGTGCCAGCAGCCAAGATCGGGGACAACAAGAGACCCAGTACTTC. It specifies CASSQDRGQQETQYF.

The V gene is TRBV6-1, the J gene TRBJ2-2; D possibly corresponds to TRBD1 (6 bases). Germline CDR1 reads MNHNS; CDR2 reads SASEGT. Trimming removed 2 bases at V and 4 bases at J, with 14 bases between. The CDR3 runs to 16 residues. In nucleotides, the CDR3 is TGTGCCAGCAGTGAACTACGGGTGGGGGCCACCGGGGAGCTGTTTTTT. It encodes CASSELRVGATGELFF.

The chain recombines TRBV10-2 with TRBJ2-1; 9 nucleotides align to TRBD2. Germline CDR1 is WSHSY and CDR2 is SAAADI. CDR3 length: 14 amino acids. V lost 7 bases, J lost 6 bases, and 7 bases stayed unmatched. The CDR3, as DNA: TGCGCCAGCACCCCGGGACTAGCAGGCAATGAGCAGTTCTTC. Protein: CASTPGLAGNEQFF.

This chain joins TRBV5-1 and TRBJ2-7; TRBD1 is a possible D gene (6 bases). Per germline, CDR1 SGHRS and CDR2 YFSETQ. With 0 bases removed from V and 5 bases from J, the gap between germline ends came to 9 bases. The CDR3 length is 13 residues. For the CDR3, the DNA is TGCGCCAGCAGCTTGGAGGACAGAAACGAGCAGTACTTC. Translation gives CASSLEDRNEQYF.

The genes are TRBV11-1 and TRBJ1-1; 7 bases are a match to TRBD1. With 4 bases clipped from V and 6 bases from J, the junction kept 5 bases outside the gene matches. The germline V gene encodes CDR1 SGHAT and CDR2 FQDESV (reference sequence). The CDR3 totals 13 residues. This chain's CDR3 is CASSSGQVPEAFF. DNA of the CDR3: TGTGCCAGCAGCTCAGGACAGGTCCCTGAAGCTTTCTTT.

This chain uses TRBV4-3 with TRBJ1-1; D remains ambiguous. The V and J ends lost 0 bases and 6 bases respectively, with 8 bases between them. Germline values: CDR1 LGHNA, CDR2 YSLEER. The CDR3 is made up of 13 amino acids. CDR3 bases: TGCGCCAGCAGCCAAGATAGAGCGTCTGAAGCTTTCTTT. It codes for CASSQDRASEAFF.

A few counts support this clone. CDR3 region: CASSLGSGLLGAFF. CDR3 nucleotides: TGTGCCAGTAGTCTCGGGTCGGGACTACTGGGGGCTTTCTTT. The chain combines TRBV19 with TRBJ1-1; perhaps TRBD1 as D (5 bases). The CDR3 has 14 residues. V was shortened by 5 bases and J by 11 bases, with 21 bases between the two germline ends. Germline values: CDR1 LNHDA, CDR2 SQIVND (reference sequence).

The chain employs TRBV4-1 and TRBJ2-7, with D uncertain. The length of the CDR3 is 15 residues. V was trimmed by 0 bases and J by 0 bases, leaving 9 bases between them. Germline lookup yields CDR1 MGHRA and CDR2 YSYEKL. The CDR3 coding sequence is TGCGCCAGCAGCCAAGATGTAGCTAACTCCTACGAGCAGTACTTC. It yields the protein CASSQDVANSYEQYF.

The V call is TRBV27, the J call TRBJ2-4; tentatively, D is TRBD1 (5 bases). The CDR3 is 14 residues long. Trimming stripped 5 bases from V and 2 bases from J, with 10 bases between. Germline CDR1 is MNHEY and CDR2 is SMNVEV (reference sequence). The CDR3 sequence is CASSIAGPKNIQYF. In DNA, the CDR3 is TGTGCCAGCAGTATAGCAGGGCCCAAAAACATTCAGTACTTC.

This clone has more than one count but fewer than ten. Other nucleotide sequences in the sample specify the same CDR3. The chain is built from TRBV29-1 and TRBJ1-1; tentative D call: TRBD1 (6 bases). CDR1 and CDR2 from the germline V gene are SQVTM and ANQGSEA. The CDR3 sequence is 12 residues long. Between the trimmed V and J ends, which lost 4 bases and 4 bases, there was a span of 10 bases. CDR3 residues: CSVVRGGTEAFF. CDR3 nucleotides: TGCAGCGTTGTTAGGGGGGGCACTGAAGCTTTCTTT.

The chain links TRBV7-3 to TRBJ2-3; 8 bases agree with TRBD2. CDR3 size: 16 residues. Germline loops: CDR1 SGHTA, CDR2 FQGTGA. V was pared by 2 bases and J by 0 bases, with 4 bases of the junction left unmatched. The CDR3 protein is CASSLFGGGSTDTQYF. CDR3 nucleotides: TGTGCCAGCAGCTTATTCGGGGGGGGCAGCACAGATACGCAGTATTTT.